The clone carrying this TCR beta chain occurred many times. Its antigen remains unidentified. The sample originates from a study of CD8 T cells in ankylosing spondylitis. Overall study results and limits: A motif of 8 or 9 highly homologous TCR beta variants was seen as apparently characteristic of ankylosing spondylitis blood. Certain motif variants had earlier appeared in reactive arthritis synovial fluid and blood.

The germline CDR1 and CDR2 sequences are MNHNS and SASEGT. Trimming removed 5 bases at V and 6 bases at J, with 15 bases between. This CDR3 is built from 14 residues. Molecular-barcoded quantitative 5'-RACE produced these TCR beta libraries. One entry per CDR3 protein, called by TCRdb with MiXCR from the 5' RACE reads. The sample includes around 300,000 distinct CDR3 sequences, around 10% seen only once; the top ten take around 8.4%. This chain uses TRBV6-1 with TRBJ2-3; D is undetermined. Sequenced material: blood, either unsorted or a sorted T cell fraction (not recorded which). The receptor comes from a female donor with ankylosing spondylitis or in good health (not recorded which). The CDR3 region has the DNA TGTGCCAGCAGTCCGACACTGCCCCGCGATACGCAGTATTTT. It codes for CASSPTLPRDTQYF.